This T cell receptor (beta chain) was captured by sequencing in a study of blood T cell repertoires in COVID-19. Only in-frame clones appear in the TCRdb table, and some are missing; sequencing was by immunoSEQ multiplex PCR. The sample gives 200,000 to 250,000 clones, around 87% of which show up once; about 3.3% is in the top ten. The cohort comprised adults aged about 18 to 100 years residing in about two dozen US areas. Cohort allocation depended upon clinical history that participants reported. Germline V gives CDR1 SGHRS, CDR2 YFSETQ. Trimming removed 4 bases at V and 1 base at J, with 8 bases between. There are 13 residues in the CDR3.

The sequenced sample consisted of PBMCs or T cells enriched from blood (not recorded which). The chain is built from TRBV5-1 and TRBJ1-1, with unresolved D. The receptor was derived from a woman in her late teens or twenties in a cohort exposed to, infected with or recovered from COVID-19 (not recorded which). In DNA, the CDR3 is TGCGCCAGCAGCCTCACAGAGAACACTGAAGCTTTCTTT. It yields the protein CASSLTENTEAFF.